These T cell receptor beta chains were read from a single sample in a study of T cell responses to AZD1222 COVID-19 vaccine. Assay: immunoSEQ multiplex PCR; the TCRdb copy retains only in-frame clones and omits some. The sample includes some 130,000 clones, over 85% of them seen just once. The sequences come from peripheral blood, collected 28 days after the second AZD1222 dose. The receptors derive from an adult who received the AZD1222 COVID-19 vaccine. CDR3s include the opening cysteine and the closing phenylalanine or tryptophan. A D gene is named only where the DNA matches it firmly. A row's size may be missing; if present it is once, few, many or a size class.

DNA	CDR3	D	J	size	V
TGCGCCAGCAGCCAAGATCACAGGTACTCTGGAAACACCATATATTTT	CASSQDHRYSGNTIYF	.	TRBJ1-3	.	TRBV4-1
TGTGCCAGCAGCCTTAACACCGGGGAGCTGTTTTTT	CASSLNTGELFF	.	TRBJ2-2	.	TRBV12-3/TRBV12-4
TGTGCCAGCAGCCCTATCGGCCTGAACACTGAAGCTTTCTTT	CASSPIGLNTEAFF	.	TRBJ1-1	.	TRBV14
TGTGCCAGCTCACCGAACAGGGGGCAGTTCGAGCAGTACTTC	CASSPNRGQFEQYF	TRBD1	TRBJ2-7	.	TRBV18
TGTGCCAGCAGATTCACAGGCACCACAGATACGCAGTATTTT	CASRFTGTTDTQYF	.	TRBJ2-3	.	TRBV3-1/TRBV3-2
TGTGCCAGCAGTTACTCGGCCGAAGCTTTCTTT	CASSYSAEAFF	.	TRBJ1-1	.	TRBV6-2/TRBV6-3
TGTGCCAGCAGTGACCGATGGAACACTGAAGCTTTCTTT	CASSDRWNTEAFF	.	TRBJ1-1	.	TRBV6-1
TGTGCCACCAGCAGAGATCAACCCGGGGGCTTGGCAGATACGCAGTATTTT	CATSRDQPGGLADTQYF	.	TRBJ2-3	.	TRBV15
TGTGCCAGCAGCTTGGATGGGATCTACATACCTGGGGCCAACGTCCTGACTTTC	CASSLDGIYIPGANVLTF	.	TRBJ2-6	.	TRBV5-6
TGTGCCTGGAACAGGGATAGCAATCAGCCCCAGCATTTT	CAWNRDSNQPQHF	.	TRBJ1-5	.	TRBV30
TGTGCCAGCAGTTTACTACAGGGGGGTAATACGGAGCAGTACTTC	CASSLLQGGNTEQYF	TRBD1	TRBJ2-7	.	TRBV27
TGTGCCAGCAGTGACACAGGGGCTCAGCCCCAGCATTTT	CASSDTGAQPQHF	TRBD1	TRBJ1-5	.	TRBV2
TGTGCCAGCAGCCTAGGACAGGGCTATTTGCCGAACACTGAAGCTTTCTTT	CASSLGQGYLPNTEAFF	TRBD1	TRBJ1-1	.	TRBV4-2
TGTGCCAGCAGCTTAAGGGGTTCGGGACAAGAAGCTTTCTTT	CASSLRGSGQEAFF	.	TRBJ1-1	.	TRBV11-3
TGCGCCAGCAGCTTGTACCTCTACAATGAGCAGTTCTTC	CASSLYLYNEQFF	.	TRBJ2-1	.	TRBV5-1
TGTGCCAGCAGCTTGGACTCAAACTACGAGCAGTACTTC	CASSLDSNYEQYF	.	TRBJ2-7	.	TRBV11-2
TGTGCCATCAGTGAGTCGGCCGGGACAGGGGGAAACACCATATATTTT	CAISESAGTGGNTIYF	TRBD1	TRBJ1-3	.	TRBV10-3
TGCGCCAGCAGCTTGGAGGACGCCACTGAAGCTTTCTTT	CASSLEDATEAFF	.	TRBJ1-1	.	TRBV5-1
TGTGCCTGGGACAGGGGGCAGGGTGGAGATACGCAGTATTTT	CAWDRGQGGDTQYF	TRBD1	TRBJ2-3	.	TRBV30
TGCGCCAGCCCGATCAGGGGGCTAAGCACTGAAGCTTTCTTT	CASPIRGLSTEAFF	TRBD1	TRBJ1-1	.	TRBV10-1
TGTGCCAGCAGGACCGGAATTAAAAATGAGCAGTTCTTC	CASRTGIKNEQFF	.	TRBJ2-1	.	TRBV28
TGTGCCAGCAGCTTAGCGATCGCTAGCGGGGGGAAATCCAATGAGCAGTTCTTC	CASSLAIASGGKSNEQFF	TRBD2	TRBJ2-1	.	TRBV7-2
TGCGCCAGCAGCTTGGATCCGGTGAACACTGAAGCTTTCTTT	CASSLDPVNTEAFF	.	TRBJ1-1	.	TRBV5-1
TGTGCCAGCAGCGTAGTAGCGGGCCAATCCTACAATGAGCAGTTCTTC	CASSVVAGQSYNEQFF	TRBD2	TRBJ2-1	.	TRBV9
TGTGCCAGTAGTCCTAGACAGGGGGCAGGCAATCAGCCCCAGCATTTT	CASSPRQGAGNQPQHF	TRBD1	TRBJ1-5	.	TRBV19
TGTGCCTGGAGTGTTGGGGGGGGTCAGCCCCAGCATTTT	CAWSVGGGQPQHF	.	TRBJ1-5	.	TRBV30
TGTGCCAGCAGCTTCAAAGGTGGAAACACCATATATTTT	CASSFKGGNTIYF	.	TRBJ1-3	.	TRBV5-4
TGTGCCAGCTCACCAAATCCGGGACAGCGGAATTCACCCCTCCACTTT	CASSPNPGQRNSPLHF	TRBD1	TRBJ1-6	.	TRBV18
TGTGCCAGCTCCAGTGGGTACGAGGGTACGCAGTATTTT	CASSSGYEGTQYF	.	TRBJ2-3	.	TRBV2
TGTGCCAGCAGCCAAGCAGATAATGAGCAGTTCTTC	CASSQADNEQFF	.	TRBJ2-1	.	TRBV3-1/TRBV3-2
TGTGCCAGCAGCCCGGCAGGGCCAGACCTCTACGAGCAGTACTTC	CASSPAGPDLYEQYF	.	TRBJ2-7	.	TRBV7-2
TGTGCCAGCAGTCCTGGACTAGCGGGGACCCAGTACTTC	CASSPGLAGTQYF	TRBD2	TRBJ2-5	.	TRBV6-5
TGTGCCAGCAGCTCCGGGCCCACCTTTGGAAACACCATATATTTT	CASSSGPTFGNTIYF	.	TRBJ1-3	.	TRBV7-2
TGTGCCAGCACTTTCACTGTCAACACTGAAGCTTTCTTT	CASTFTVNTEAFF	.	TRBJ1-1	.	TRBV28
TGTGCCAGCAGCCCCCGGGAGGGCGAAGAATCCGGGGAGCTGTTTTTT	CASSPREGEESGELFF	TRBD2	TRBJ2-2	.	TRBV7-9
TGTGCCAGCAGCCAAGGTCGAGGGATCGAGCAGTACTTC	CASSQGRGIEQYF	.	TRBJ2-7	once	TRBV3-1/TRBV3-2